These T cell receptor beta chains were read from a single sample in a study of response to subunit inactivated influenza vaccine. TCRdb redid the calling of the RT-PCR reads with MiXCR, one entry per CDR3 protein. The sample yields about 480,000 distinct CDR3 sequences, about 25% seen once. This specimen consisted of CD4+ T cells sorted from PBMCs, obtained roughly 5 days after vaccination. The receptors were sampled from a man aged 50-59 years who received an inactivated influenza vaccine. Each CDR3 is given with its conserved first and last residue. Each record gives: clone size, D gene, V gene, J gene, CDR3 protein, CDR3 DNA. The D gene is left open where the match is weak. The listing skips clone size in some rows; elsewhere it reads once, few, many or a size class.

few	-	TRBV12-3/TRBV12-4	TRBJ2-7	CASSRGFYEQYF	TGTGCCAGCAGCAGGGGTTTTTACGAGCAGTACTTC
-	TRBD2	TRBV28	TRBJ2-7	CASHGGRAYEQYF	TGTGCCAGCCACGGGGGGAGGGCCTACGAGCAGTACTTC
few	-	TRBV12-3/TRBV12-4	TRBJ2-2	CASTRGVGELFF	TGTGCCAGCACCAGGGGGGTCGGGGAGCTGTTTTTT
-	-	TRBV20-1	TRBJ2-1	CSARIPQEQFF	TGCAGTGCTAGAATTCCCCAGGAGCAGTTCTTC
few	-	TRBV6-5	TRBJ1-1	CASSYSNREGTEAFF	TGTGCCAGCAGTTACTCGAACCGCGAGGGCACTGAAGCTTTCTTT
many	-	TRBV6-2/TRBV6-3	TRBJ1-5	CASLQSSNQPQHF	TGTGCCAGTCTACAGAGCAGCAATCAGCCCCAGCATTTT
few	TRBD1	TRBV20-1	TRBJ1-2	CSADRDGYTF	TGCAGTGCTGACAGGGATGGCTACACCTTC
few	TRBD2	TRBV6-2/TRBV6-3	TRBJ2-1	CASSYQILSGSTYNEQFF	TGTGCCAGCAGTTATCAGATTCTTAGCGGGAGTACCTACAATGAGCAGTTCTTC
-	TRBD1	TRBV5-1	TRBJ2-7	CASSTGTGKKYEQYF	TGCGCCAGCAGCACGGGGACAGGGAAGAAATACGAGCAGTACTTC
-	TRBD2	TRBV28	TRBJ2-3	CASSPQPRTSGTTDTQYF	TGTGCCAGCAGTCCCCAACCCCGCACTAGCGGGACGACAGATACGCAGTATTTT
-	TRBD1	TRBV24-1	TRBJ2-3	CATSDSRKDRGRTDTQYF	TGTGCCACCAGTGACTCGCGGAAAGACAGGGGGCGCACGGATACGCAGTATTTT
-	-	TRBV12-3/TRBV12-4	TRBJ2-3	CASSSDNTDTQYF	TGTGCCAGCAGTAGCGACAACACAGATACGCAGTATTTT
-	-	TRBV20-1	TRBJ1-4	CSASPIATNEKLFF	TGCAGTGCTAGCCCGATAGCAACTAATGAAAAACTGTTTTTT
-	-	TRBV29-1	TRBJ1-2	CSVEKGYTF	TGCAGCGTTGAAAAGGGCTACACCTTC
many	TRBD2	TRBV7-2	TRBJ2-5	CASSLAGGRETQYF	TGTGCCAGCAGCTTGGCGGGGGGTCGAGAGACCCAGTACTTC
-	-	TRBV7-3	TRBJ2-2	CASSSYNGELFF	TGTGCCAGCAGCTCCTATAATGGGGAGCTGTTTTTT
many	TRBD1	TRBV7-8	TRBJ1-4	CASSKGTGVNEKLFF	TGTGCCAGCAGCAAAGGGACAGGGGTTAATGAAAAACTGTTTTTT
few	-	TRBV2	TRBJ2-3	CASSGGMSDTQYF	TGTGCCAGCTCCGGGGGCATGTCAGATACGCAGTATTTT
few	-	TRBV5-6	TRBJ2-3	CASSFNSGPAESKDTQYF	TGTGCCAGCAGCTTTAACTCTGGTCCCGCGGAGTCGAAAGATACGCAGTATTTT
few	-	TRBV6-2/TRBV6-3	TRBJ2-3	CASSYRRTGRGTDTQYF	TGTGCCAGCAGTTACCGCAGGACGGGAAGAGGCACAGATACGCAGTATTTT
once	TRBD1	TRBV5-1	TRBJ1-4	CASSLGTGLNEKLFF	TGCGCCAGCAGCTTGGGGACAGGGCTTAATGAAAAACTGTTTTTT
-	-	TRBV4-1	TRBJ2-3	CASSQDPNTDTQYF	TGCGCCAGCAGCCAAGACCCCAACACAGATACGCAGTATTTT
-	-	TRBV6-2/TRBV6-3	TRBJ2-4	CASRGEKGSGIQYF	TGTGCCAGCAGGGGGGAGAAGGGCTCTGGCATTCAGTACTTC
-	-	TRBV7-9	TRBJ1-4	CASSPRDPNEKLFF	TGTGCCAGCAGCCCACGGGACCCCAATGAAAAACTGTTTTTT
-	TRBD1	TRBV19	TRBJ1-5	CASGQGYGNQPQHF	TGTGCCTCGGGACAGGGTTACGGCAATCAGCCCCAGCATTTT
few	-	TRBV6-2/TRBV6-3	TRBJ2-7	CASSKRTRSYEQYF	TGTGCCAGCAGTAAACGGACACGATCCTACGAGCAGTACTTC
-	TRBD1	TRBV5-1	TRBJ2-5	CASSSAVAGGQETQYF	TGCGCCAGCAGCTCGGCGGTGGCAGGGGGTCAAGAGACCCAGTACTTC
few	-	TRBV3-1	TRBJ1-4	CASSQAEVNEKLFF	TGTGCCAGCAGCCAAGCGGAAGTAAATGAAAAACTGTTTTTT
few	TRBD1	TRBV20-1	TRBJ1-6	CSARGTGGFLNSPLHF	TGCAGTGCTAGAGGGACAGGGGGCTTTTTGAATTCACCCCTCCACTTT
-	-	TRBV5-6	TRBJ1-6	CASSLSSQGGSPLHF	TGTGCCAGCAGCTTGTCTTCACAGGGAGGTTCACCCCTCCACTTT
few	-	TRBV12-3/TRBV12-4	TRBJ2-1	CASTYGGGAYNEQFF	TGTGCCAGCACTTATGGAGGGGGCGCGTACAATGAGCAGTTCTTC
-	TRBD1	TRBV10-2	TRBJ2-7	CASRDRVYEQYF	TGCGCCAGCAGGGACAGGGTTTACGAGCAGTACTTC
-	TRBD2	TRBV20-1	TRBJ2-3	CSALHLAGVKDTQYF	TGCAGTGCTCTGCATCTAGCGGGGGTTAAAGATACGCAGTATTTT
-	-	TRBV18	TRBJ2-1	CASSPRVGYNEQFF	TGTGCCAGCTCACCACGGGTCGGCTACAATGAGCAGTTCTTC
-	-	TRBV5-4	TRBJ2-6	CASSSGFSGANVLTF	TGTGCCAGCAGCTCTGGGTTCTCTGGGGCCAACGTCCTGACTTTC
once	TRBD1	TRBV29-1	TRBJ1-5	CSVAGTGEGQPQHF	TGCAGCGTTGCCGGGACAGGCGAGGGACAGCCCCAGCATTTT
-	TRBD1	TRBV29-1	TRBJ2-2	CSVATGTVNTGELFF	TGCAGCGTCGCGACCGGGACAGTTAACACCGGGGAGCTGTTTTTT
many	TRBD2	TRBV29-1	TRBJ2-3	CSVQTSGRTDTQYF	TGCAGCGTTCAGACTAGCGGGCGGACGGATACGCAGTATTTT
few	TRBD1	TRBV12-3/TRBV12-4	TRBJ1-1	CASRDTGVEAFF	TGTGCCAGCAGGGATACAGGGGTTGAAGCTTTCTTT
-	TRBD2	TRBV7-2	TRBJ2-7	CASSLVVLAGNSYEQYF	TGTGCCAGCAGCTTAGTCGTACTAGCGGGGAACTCCTACGAGCAGTACTTC
-	-	TRBV6-2/TRBV6-3	TRBJ2-2	CASRSAGVTGELFF	TGTGCCAGCAGGTCAGCAGGGGTTACCGGGGAGCTGTTTTTT
-	TRBD2	TRBV9	TRBJ2-1	CASQRGGSGEQFF	TGTGCCAGCCAACGCGGGGGGTCAGGAGAGCAGTTCTTC
once	-	TRBV12-3/TRBV12-4	TRBJ1-1	CAISPRTEAFF	TGTGCCATCAGTCCCCGCACTGAAGCTTTCTTT
-	-	TRBV12-3/TRBV12-4	TRBJ1-6	CASSRDRGSPLHF	TGTGCCAGCAGCCGGGACCGGGGCTCACCCCTCCACTTT
-	TRBD1	TRBV5-1	TRBJ2-7	CASSPGQDSYEQYF	TGCGCCAGCAGCCCCGGACAGGACTCCTACGAGCAGTACTTC